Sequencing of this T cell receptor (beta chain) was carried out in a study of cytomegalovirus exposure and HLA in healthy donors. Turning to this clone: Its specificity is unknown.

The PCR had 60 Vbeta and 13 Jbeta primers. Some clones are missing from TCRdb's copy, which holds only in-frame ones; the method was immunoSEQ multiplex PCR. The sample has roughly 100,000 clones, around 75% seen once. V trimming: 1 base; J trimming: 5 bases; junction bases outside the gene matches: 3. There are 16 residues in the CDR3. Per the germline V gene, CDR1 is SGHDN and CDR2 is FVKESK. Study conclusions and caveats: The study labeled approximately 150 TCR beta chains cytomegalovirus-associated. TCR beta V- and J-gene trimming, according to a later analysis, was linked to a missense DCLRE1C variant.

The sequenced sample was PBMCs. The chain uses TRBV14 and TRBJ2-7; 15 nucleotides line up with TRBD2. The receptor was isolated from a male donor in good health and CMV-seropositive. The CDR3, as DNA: TGTGCCAGCAGCCAAGGCGGGACTAGCGGGAGGCACGAGCAGTACTTC. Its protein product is CASSQGGTSGRHEQYF.